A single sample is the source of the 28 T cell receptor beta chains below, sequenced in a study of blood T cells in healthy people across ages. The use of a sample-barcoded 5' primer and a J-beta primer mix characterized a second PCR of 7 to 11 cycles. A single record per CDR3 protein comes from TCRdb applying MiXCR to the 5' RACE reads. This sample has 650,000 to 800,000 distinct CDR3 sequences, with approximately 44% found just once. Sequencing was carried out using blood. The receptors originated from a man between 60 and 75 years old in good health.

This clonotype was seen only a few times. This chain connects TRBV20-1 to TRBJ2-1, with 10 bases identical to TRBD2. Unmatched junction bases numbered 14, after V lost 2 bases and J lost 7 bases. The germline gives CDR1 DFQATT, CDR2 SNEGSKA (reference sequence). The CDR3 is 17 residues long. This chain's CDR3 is CSARSYSSGGAGNEQFF. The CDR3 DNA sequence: TGCAGTGCTAGATCCTATTCAAGCGGGGGGGCGGGGAATGAGCAGTTCTTC.

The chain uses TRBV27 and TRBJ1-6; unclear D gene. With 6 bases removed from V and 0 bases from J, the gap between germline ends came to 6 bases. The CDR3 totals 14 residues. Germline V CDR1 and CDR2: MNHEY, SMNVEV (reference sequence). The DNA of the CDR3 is TGTGCCAGCAGGTTACTCTCCTATAATTCACCCCTCCACTTT. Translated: CASRLLSYNSPLHF.

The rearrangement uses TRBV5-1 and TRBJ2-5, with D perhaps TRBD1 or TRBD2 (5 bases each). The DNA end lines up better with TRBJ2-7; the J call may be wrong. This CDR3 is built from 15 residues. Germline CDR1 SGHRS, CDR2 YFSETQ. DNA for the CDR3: TGCGCCAGCAGCTTGGCCCGGGACGGACGCTACGAGCAGTACTTC. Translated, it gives CASSLARDGRYEQYF.

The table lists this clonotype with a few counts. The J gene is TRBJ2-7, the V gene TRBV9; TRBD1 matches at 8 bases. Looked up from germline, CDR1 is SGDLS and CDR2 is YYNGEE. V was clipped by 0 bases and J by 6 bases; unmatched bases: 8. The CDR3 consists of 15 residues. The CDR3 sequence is CASSVGQGYAGEQYF. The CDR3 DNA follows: TGTGCCAGCAGCGTAGGACAGGGGTATGCTGGCGAGCAGTACTTC.

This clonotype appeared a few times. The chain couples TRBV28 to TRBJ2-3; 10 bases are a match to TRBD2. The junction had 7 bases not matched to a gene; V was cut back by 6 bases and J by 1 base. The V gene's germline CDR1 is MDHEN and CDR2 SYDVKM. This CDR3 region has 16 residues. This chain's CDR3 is CASRDSSGGRTDTQYF. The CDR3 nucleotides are TGTGCCAGCAGGGACTCTAGCGGGGGCCGCACAGATACGCAGTATTTT.

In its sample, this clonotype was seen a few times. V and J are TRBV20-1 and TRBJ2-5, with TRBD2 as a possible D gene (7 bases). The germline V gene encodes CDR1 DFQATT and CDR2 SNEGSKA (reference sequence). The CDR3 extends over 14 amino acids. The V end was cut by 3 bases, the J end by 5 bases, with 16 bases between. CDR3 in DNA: TGCAGTGCTAGGGGGAGGGGGTGGTTGGAGACCCAGTACTTC. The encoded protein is CSARGRGWLETQYF.

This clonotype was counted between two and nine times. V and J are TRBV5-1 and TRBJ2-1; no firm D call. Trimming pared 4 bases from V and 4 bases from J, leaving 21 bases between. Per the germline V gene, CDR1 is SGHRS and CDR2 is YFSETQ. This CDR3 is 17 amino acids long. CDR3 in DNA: TGCGCCAGCAGCGCGATTCCGACGGCGCGCACATACAATGAGCAGTTCTTC. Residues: CASSAIPTARTYNEQFF.

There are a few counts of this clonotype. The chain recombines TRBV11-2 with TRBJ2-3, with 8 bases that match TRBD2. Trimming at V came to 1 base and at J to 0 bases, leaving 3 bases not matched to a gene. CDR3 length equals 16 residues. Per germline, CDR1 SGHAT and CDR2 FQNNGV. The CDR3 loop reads CASSLVVAGSTDTQYF. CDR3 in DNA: TGTGCCAGCAGCTTAGTTGTAGCGGGGAGCACAGATACGCAGTATTTT.

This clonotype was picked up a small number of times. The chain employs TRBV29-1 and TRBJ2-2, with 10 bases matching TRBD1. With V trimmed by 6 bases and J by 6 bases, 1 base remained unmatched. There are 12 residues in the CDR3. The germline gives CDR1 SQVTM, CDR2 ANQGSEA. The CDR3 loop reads CSVDRGPGELFF. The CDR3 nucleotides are TGCAGCGTCGACAGGGGGCCCGGGGAGCTGTTTTTT.

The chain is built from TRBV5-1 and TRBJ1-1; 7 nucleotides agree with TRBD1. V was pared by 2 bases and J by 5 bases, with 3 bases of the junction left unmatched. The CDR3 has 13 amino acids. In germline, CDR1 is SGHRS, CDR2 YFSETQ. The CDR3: CASSFQQGTEAFF. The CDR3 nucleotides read TGCGCCAGCAGCTTCCAACAGGGGACTGAAGCTTTCTTT.

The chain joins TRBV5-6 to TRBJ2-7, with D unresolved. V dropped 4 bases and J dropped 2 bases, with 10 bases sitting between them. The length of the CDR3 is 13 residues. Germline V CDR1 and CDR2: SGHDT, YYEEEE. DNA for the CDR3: TGTGCCAGCAGCGTTTTGGTGACCTACGAGCAGTACTTC. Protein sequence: CASSVLVTYEQYF.

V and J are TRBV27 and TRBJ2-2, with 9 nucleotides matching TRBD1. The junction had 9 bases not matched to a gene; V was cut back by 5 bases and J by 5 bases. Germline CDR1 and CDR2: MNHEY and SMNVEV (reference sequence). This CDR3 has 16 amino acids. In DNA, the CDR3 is TGTGCCAGCAGTCCGAACAGGGGGCAAAGTACCGGGGAGCTGTTTTTT. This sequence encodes CASSPNRGQSTGELFF.

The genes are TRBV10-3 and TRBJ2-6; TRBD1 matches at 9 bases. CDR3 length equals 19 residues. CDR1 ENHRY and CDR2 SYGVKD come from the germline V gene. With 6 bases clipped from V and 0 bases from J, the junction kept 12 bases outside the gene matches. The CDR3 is CAISPGTGTTNSGANVLTF. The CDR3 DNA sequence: TGTGCCATCAGCCCCGGGACAGGGACCACGAACTCTGGGGCCAACGTCCTGACTTTC.

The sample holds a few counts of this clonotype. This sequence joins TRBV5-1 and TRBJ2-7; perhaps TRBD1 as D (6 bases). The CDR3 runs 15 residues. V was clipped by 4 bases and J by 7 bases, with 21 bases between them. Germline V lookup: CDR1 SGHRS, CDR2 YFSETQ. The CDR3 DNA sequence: TGCGCCAGCAGCCGCGGTCAACAGGGTACGGCGGAGCAGTACTTC. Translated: CASSRGQQGTAEQYF.

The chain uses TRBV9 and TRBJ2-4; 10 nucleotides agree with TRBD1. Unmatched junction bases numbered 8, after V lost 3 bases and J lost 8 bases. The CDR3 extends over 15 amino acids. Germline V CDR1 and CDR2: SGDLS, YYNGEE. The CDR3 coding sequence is TGTGCCAGCAGCGCGGTGGGGGACAGGGGTCACATTCAGTACTTC. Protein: CASSAVGDRGHIQYF.

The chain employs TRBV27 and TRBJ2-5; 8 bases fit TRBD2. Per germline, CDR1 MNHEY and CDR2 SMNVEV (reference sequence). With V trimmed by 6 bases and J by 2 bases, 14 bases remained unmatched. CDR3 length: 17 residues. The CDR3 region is CASSHRFGSGEQETQYF. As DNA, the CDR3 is TGTGCCAGCAGCCACCGCTTTGGTAGCGGGGAGCAAGAGACCCAGTACTTC.

In DNA, the CDR3 is TGTGCCAGCAGACCCCAGGGGGCAGTCCCTGAAGCTTTCTTT. Protein product: CASRPQGAVPEAFF. The genes are TRBV28 and TRBJ1-1; TRBD1 matches at 8 bases. Trimming removed 6 bases from V and 6 bases from J; junction bases left unmatched: 9. The CDR3 consists of 14 residues. Germline V lookup: CDR1 MDHEN, CDR2 SYDVKM.

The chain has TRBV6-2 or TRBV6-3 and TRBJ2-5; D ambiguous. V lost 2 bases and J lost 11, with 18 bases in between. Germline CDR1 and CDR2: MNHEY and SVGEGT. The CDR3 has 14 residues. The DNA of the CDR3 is TGTGCCAGCAGTTACAACTTCGTAGGGAATGAGCAGTACTTC. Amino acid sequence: CASSYNFVGNEQYF.

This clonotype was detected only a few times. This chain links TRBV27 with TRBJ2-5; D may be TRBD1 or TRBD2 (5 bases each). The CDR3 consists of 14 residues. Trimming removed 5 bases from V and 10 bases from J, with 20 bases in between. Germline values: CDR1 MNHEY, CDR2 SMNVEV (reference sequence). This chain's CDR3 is CASSLRGDGQGQYF. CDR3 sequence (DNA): TGTGCCAGCAGTCTCCGAGGGGACGGCCAGGGCCAGTACTTC.

The chain's CDR3 is CASGAGNTEAFF. In DNA form, the CDR3 reads TGCGCCAGCGGTGCTGGGAACACTGAAGCTTTCTTT. The chain has TRBV5-1 and TRBJ1-1; D call uncertain. CDR1 SGHRS and CDR2 YFSETQ come from the germline V gene. Trimming took 7 bases from V and 1 from J, leaving 8 bases between them. This CDR3 is built from 12 residues.

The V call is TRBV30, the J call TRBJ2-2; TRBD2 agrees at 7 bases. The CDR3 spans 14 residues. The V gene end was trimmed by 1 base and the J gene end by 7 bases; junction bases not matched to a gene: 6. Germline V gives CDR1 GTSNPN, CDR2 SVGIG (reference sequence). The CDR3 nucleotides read TGTGCCTGGAGTGGCACTAGCGCGGGCGGGGAGCTGTTTTTT. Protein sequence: CAWSGTSAGGELFF. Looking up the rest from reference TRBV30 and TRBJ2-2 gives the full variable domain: SQTIHQWPATLVQPVGSPLSLECTVEGTSNPNLYWYRQAAGRGLQLLFYSVGIGQISSEVPQNLSASRPQDRQFILSSKKLLLSDSGFYLCAWSGTSAGGELFFGEGSRLTVL.

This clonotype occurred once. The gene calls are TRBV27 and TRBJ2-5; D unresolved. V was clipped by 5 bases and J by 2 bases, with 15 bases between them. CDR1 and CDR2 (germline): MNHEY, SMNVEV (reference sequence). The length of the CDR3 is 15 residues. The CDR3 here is CASSPTRTLQETQYF. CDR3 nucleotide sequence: TGTGCCAGCAGTCCTACCCGAACACTGCAAGAGACCCAGTACTTC.

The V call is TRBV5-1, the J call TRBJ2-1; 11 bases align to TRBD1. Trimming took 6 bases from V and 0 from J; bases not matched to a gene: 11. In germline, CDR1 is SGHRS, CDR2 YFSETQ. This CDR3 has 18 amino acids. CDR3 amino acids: CASNPKGTGGVSYNEQFF. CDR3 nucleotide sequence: TGCGCCAGCAACCCCAAAGGGACAGGGGGGGTCTCCTACAATGAGCAGTTCTTC.

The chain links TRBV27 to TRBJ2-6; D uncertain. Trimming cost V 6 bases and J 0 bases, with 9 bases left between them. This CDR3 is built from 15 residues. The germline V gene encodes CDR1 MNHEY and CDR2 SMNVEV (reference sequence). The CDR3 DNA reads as TGTGCCAGCAGACGCGTCCACTCTGGGGCCAACGTCCTGACTTTC. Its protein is CASRRVHSGANVLTF.

As DNA, the CDR3 is TGTGCCACCAGCCTTAGCGCAGGGGTCGAGCAGTACTTC. Residues: CATSLSAGVEQYF. This chain links TRBV15 with TRBJ2-7; the D gene is possibly TRBD1 (6 bases). Looked up from germline, CDR1 is LNHNV and CDR2 is YYDKDF (reference sequence). V gave up 5 bases and J gave up 6 bases, with 14 bases separating them. The CDR3 runs 13 residues.

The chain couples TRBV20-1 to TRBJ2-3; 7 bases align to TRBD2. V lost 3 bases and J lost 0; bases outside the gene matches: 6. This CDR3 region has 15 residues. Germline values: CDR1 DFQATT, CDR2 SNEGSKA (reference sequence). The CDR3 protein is CSASSSGTSTDTQYF. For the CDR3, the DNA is TGCAGTGCTAGCTCTAGCGGAACTAGCACAGATACGCAGTATTTT.

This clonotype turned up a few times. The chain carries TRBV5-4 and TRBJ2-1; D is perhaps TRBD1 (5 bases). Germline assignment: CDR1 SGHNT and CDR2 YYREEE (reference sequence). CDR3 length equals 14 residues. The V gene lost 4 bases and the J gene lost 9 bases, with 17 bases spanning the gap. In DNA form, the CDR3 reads TGTGCCAGCAGCCCCAGACAGACCCTTGCTGAGCAGTTCTTC. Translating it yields CASSPRQTLAEQFF.

The CDR3 loop is CASRRGGNSGANVLTF. CDR3 DNA sequence: TGCGCCAGCAGGAGGGGCGGAAACTCTGGGGCCAACGTCCTGACTTTC. The V call is TRBV4-3, the J call TRBJ2-6; the D call may be TRBD1 or TRBD2 (5 bases each). The V gene lost 6 bases and the J gene lost 0 bases, with 12 bases spanning the gap. Germline assignment: CDR1 LGHNA and CDR2 YSLEER. The CDR3 length is 16 residues.